A selection of T cell receptor beta chains follows, all from one sample in a study of T cell responses to AZD1222 COVID-19 vaccine. Clones were read by immunoSEQ multiplex PCR, and TCRdb kept only the in-frame ones, dropping some. The sample yields roughly 84,000 clones, 75% to 90% seen once. Specimen: peripheral blood, collected 28 days after the second AZD1222 dose. Every receptor here comes from an adult who received the AZD1222 COVID-19 vaccine. Both conserved end residues are part of each CDR3. A D gene is named only where the DNA matches it firmly. Expanded clones are given a class, and other clones once, few, many or no size at all.

cdr3_length	v_call	j_call	d_call	clone_size	cdr3_nt	cdr3_aa
14	TRBV11-3	TRBJ2-1	TRBD1	.	TGTGCCAGCAGCTCCCTAGACAGGGACAATGAGCAGTTCTTC	CASSSLDRDNEQFF
15	TRBV25-1	TRBJ2-2	.	.	TGTGCCAGCAGTGATCCCCATCCGAGGACCGGGGAGCTGTTTTTT	CASSDPHPRTGELFF
16	TRBV28	TRBJ2-7	TRBD2	few	TGTGCCAGCAGTTCGGGGGGTGGGTCTTACTCCTACGAGCAGTACTTC	CASSSGGGSYSYEQYF
14	TRBV5-4	TRBJ1-2	TRBD1	.	TGTGCCAGCACCTTAGGGACAGACAACTATGGCTACACCTTC	CASTLGTDNYGYTF
15	TRBV14	TRBJ1-4	.	.	TGTGCCAGCAGCCAGATAACCGGGACATCAGAAAAACTGTTTTTT	CASSQITGTSEKLFF
14	TRBV6-5	TRBJ2-7	.	.	TGTGCCAGCAGGGGGCGGGATCGAGGCTACGAGCAGTACTTC	CASRGRDRGYEQYF
15	TRBV5-1	TRBJ1-5	.	.	TGCGCCAGCAGCTTGGCCGGGGAGCACAATCAGCCCCAGCATTTT	CASSLAGEHNQPQHF
13	TRBV7-9	TRBJ1-2	.	.	TGTGCCAGCAGCAGGGGATTCAACTATGGCTACACCTTC	CASSRGFNYGYTF
19	TRBV15	TRBJ1-3	TRBD1	.	TGTGCCACCAGCAGTTCGCGGGACAGATCCCGATTCTCTGGAAACACCATATATTTT	CATSSSRDRSRFSGNTIYF
15	TRBV7-2	TRBJ2-1	TRBD2	.	TGTGCCAGCAGCCCCGGGACTAGCGTTAACAATGAGCAGTTCTTC	CASSPGTSVNNEQFF